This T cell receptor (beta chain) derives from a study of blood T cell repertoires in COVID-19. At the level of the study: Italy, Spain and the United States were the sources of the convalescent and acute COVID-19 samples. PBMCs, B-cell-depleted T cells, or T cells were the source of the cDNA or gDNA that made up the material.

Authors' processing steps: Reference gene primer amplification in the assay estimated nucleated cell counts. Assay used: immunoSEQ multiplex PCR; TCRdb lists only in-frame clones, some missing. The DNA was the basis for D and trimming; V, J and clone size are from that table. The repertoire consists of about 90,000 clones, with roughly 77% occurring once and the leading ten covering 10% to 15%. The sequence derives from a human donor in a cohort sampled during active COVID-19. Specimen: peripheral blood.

This CDR3 is CASSYRDRGNWEQYF. CDR3 sequence (DNA): TGTGCCAGCAGTTACAGAGACAGGGGCAATTGGGAGCAGTACTTC. V and J are TRBV6-5 and TRBJ2-7, with 8 bases lining up with TRBD1. With 2 bases clipped from V and 7 bases from J, the junction kept 10 bases outside the gene matches. CDR1 is MNHEY and CDR2 is SVGAGI in the germline V gene. This CDR3 is built from 15 residues.